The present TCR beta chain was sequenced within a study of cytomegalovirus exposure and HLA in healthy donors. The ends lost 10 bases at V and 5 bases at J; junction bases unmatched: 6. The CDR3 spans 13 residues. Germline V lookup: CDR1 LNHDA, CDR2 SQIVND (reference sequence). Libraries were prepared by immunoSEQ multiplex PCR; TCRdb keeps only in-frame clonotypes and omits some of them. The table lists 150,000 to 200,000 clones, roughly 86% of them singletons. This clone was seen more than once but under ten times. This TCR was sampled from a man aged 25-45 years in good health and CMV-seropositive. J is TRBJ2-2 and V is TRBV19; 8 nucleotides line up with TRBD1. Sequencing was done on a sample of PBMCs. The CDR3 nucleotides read TGTGCCACCGACCACAGGGGGACCGGGGAGCTGTTTTTT. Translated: CATDHRGTGELFF.